This T cell receptor beta chain was retrieved from a study of T cells of healthy individuals. This clonotype was seen only a few times. Each CDR3 protein is one row after TCRdb ran MiXCR on the 5' RACE reads. The sample lists fewer than 75,000 distinct CDR3 sequences, about 16% seen once, with around 5.1% in the top ten. The junction had 7 bases not matched to a gene; V was cut back by 4 bases and J by 6 bases. This CDR3 region has 17 residues. CDR1 and CDR2 (germline): SGHRS, YFSETQ. This TCR was sampled from a human donor in good health. This rearrangement joins TRBV5-1 to TRBJ2-1, with 16 bases lining up with TRBD2. The CDR3 DNA reads TGCGCCAGCAGCCCGGGACTAGCGGGGGGGCTGGGCAATGAGCAGTTCTTC. The encoded protein is CASSPGLAGGLGNEQFF.